A selection of T cell receptor beta chains follows, all from one sample in a study of response to subunit inactivated influenza vaccine. TCRdb re-derived calls from the RT-PCR reads in MiXCR, one entry per CDR3 protein. The sample yields 200,000 to 300,000 distinct CDR3 sequences, more than 10% seen once. Sequencing was performed on non-naive T cells sorted from PBMCs, taken around 14 days before vaccination. Receptors were obtained from a man aged 50-59 years who received an inactivated influenza vaccine. Both conserved end residues are trimmed from each CDR3.

V gene	J gene	CDR3 protein
TRBV3-1	TRBJ2-2	ASSHHDRNGELF
TRBV12-3/TRBV12-4	TRBJ1-2	ASSLGIGAIYGYT
TRBV10-3	TRBJ2-7	AISSLQGMNEQY
TRBV20-1	TRBJ2-7	SAVPPAGFSYEQY
TRBV3-1	TRBJ2-7	ASSHPDGRYEQY
TRBV5-1	TRBJ2-7	ASSRGTGEDEQY
TRBV11-2	TRBJ1-1	ASSPGVRNTEAF
TRBV6-6	TRBJ1-1	ATSLRGGAEAF
TRBV7-9	TRBJ2-3	ASSLSLAGGETQY
TRBV4-3	TRBJ2-6	ASSQDVGAGANVLT
TRBV6-2/TRBV6-3	TRBJ2-7	ASRDPGPSSYEQY
TRBV10-3	TRBJ2-7	AISGSNEQY
TRBV29-1	TRBJ1-2	SVTTGYGYT
TRBV11-2	TRBJ2-1	ASSFRSRRGEQF
TRBV10-3	TRBJ1-4	AISEVGGTTNEKLF
TRBV4-2	TRBJ2-3	ASSQEKGSDTQY
TRBV6-6	TRBJ1-1	ASSSGTGGLAF
TRBV30	TRBJ2-6	AGHREAGANVLT
TRBV7-8	TRBJ2-5	ASSPGRGRETQY
TRBV5-1	TRBJ1-6	ASSLGNHNSPLH
TRBV5-1	TRBJ2-1	ASRVGNYNEQF
TRBV30	TRBJ1-4	AWSFFGEKLF
TRBV7-9	TRBJ2-1	ASSLGLKDSGF
TRBV7-2	TRBJ2-7	ASSRGTGVYEQY
TRBV6-2/TRBV6-3	TRBJ2-1	ASRTGTRNNEQF
TRBV5-6	TRBJ2-1	ASSFTGGYYNEQF
TRBV6-2/TRBV6-3	TRBJ2-1	ASNRGLYNEQF
TRBV20-1	TRBJ2-1	SARGLAGGGSSYNEQF
TRBV7-2	TRBJ1-2	ASSSGQGYGYT
TRBV5-1	TRBJ1-1	ASSPIQDGYSTEAF
TRBV7-2	TRBJ1-1	ASRGSQSNTEAF
TRBV3-1	TRBJ1-4	ASSHSRGTATNEKLF
TRBV7-2	TRBJ1-1	ASSLSSYTEAF
TRBV10-3	TRBJ2-7	ASGAGFEQY
TRBV25-1	TRBJ2-7	ASSKQGSYEQY
TRBV7-8	TRBJ2-1	ASSLVLAGEQF
TRBV7-9	TRBJ1-4	ASSLQDLV
TRBV4-1	TRBJ1-2	ASSPDRGGDYGYT
TRBV7-9	TRBJ1-2	ASSLPGAIYGYT
TRBV3-1	TRBJ2-5	ASSPSGAGETQY
TRBV6-2/TRBV6-3	TRBJ1-5	ASSWGERQPQH